The following is a T cell receptor beta chain sequence with its context. How the authors handled the data: Reference gene primer amplification yielded estimated nucleated cell counts. Clones were read by immunoSEQ multiplex PCR, and TCRdb kept only the in-frame ones, dropping some. That table supplies the V and J calls and clone size; D and trimming were determined from the DNA. Of about 180,000 clones in the sample, 80% to 90% are singletons; the top ten hold 1.6%. The sample comes from a study of blood T cell repertoires in COVID-19. For the study at large: Sites across the United States, Italy and Spain contributed samples from acute and convalescent COVID-19.

CDR3 length: 18 residues. Germline V gives CDR1 SGHNT, CDR2 YYREEE (reference sequence). Trimming pared 3 bases from V and 7 bases from J, leaving 25 bases between. This receptor was obtained from a woman between 50 and 59 years old with acute or convalescent COVID-19. The V and J genes are TRBV5-4 and TRBJ1-4; D may be TRBD1 (5 bases). The sample taken for sequencing was peripheral blood. The DNA for the CDR3 is TGTGCCAGCAGCTCCAGGGATTCAGGAGCCCCAGGTGGTGAAAAACTGTTTTTT. Translating gives CASSSRDSGAPGGEKLFF.